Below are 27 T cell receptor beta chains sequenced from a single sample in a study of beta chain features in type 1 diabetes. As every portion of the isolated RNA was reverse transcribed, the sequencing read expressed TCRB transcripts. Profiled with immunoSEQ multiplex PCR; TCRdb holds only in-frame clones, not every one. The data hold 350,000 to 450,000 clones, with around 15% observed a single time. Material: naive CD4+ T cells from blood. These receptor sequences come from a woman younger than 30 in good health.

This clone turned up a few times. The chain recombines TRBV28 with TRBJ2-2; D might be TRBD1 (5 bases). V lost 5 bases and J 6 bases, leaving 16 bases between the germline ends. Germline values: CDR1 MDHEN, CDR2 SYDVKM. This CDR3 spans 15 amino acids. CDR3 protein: CASSLPRTFPGELFF. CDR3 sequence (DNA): TGTGCCAGCAGTCTACCAAGGACATTTCCCGGGGAGCTGTTTTTT.

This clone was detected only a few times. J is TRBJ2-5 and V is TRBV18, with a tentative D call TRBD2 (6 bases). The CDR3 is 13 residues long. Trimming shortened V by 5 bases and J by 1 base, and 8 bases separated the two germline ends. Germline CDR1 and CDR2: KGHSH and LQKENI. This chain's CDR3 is CASSSGLQETQYF. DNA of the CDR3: TGTGCCAGCTCATCGGGACTCCAAGAGACCCAGTACTTC.

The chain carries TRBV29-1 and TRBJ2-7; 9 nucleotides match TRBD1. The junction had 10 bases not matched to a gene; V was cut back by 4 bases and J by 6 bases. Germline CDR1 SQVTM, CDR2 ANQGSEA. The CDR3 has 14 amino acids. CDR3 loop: CSVATGTGTSEQYF. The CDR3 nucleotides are TGCAGCGTTGCCACCGGGACAGGGACTTCCGAGCAGTACTTC.

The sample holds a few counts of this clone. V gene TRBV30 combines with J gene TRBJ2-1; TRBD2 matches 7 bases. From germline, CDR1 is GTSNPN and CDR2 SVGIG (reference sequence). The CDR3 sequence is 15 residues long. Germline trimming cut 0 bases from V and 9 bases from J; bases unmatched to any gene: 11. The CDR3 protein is CAWSVLGGRVSEQFF. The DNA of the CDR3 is TGTGCCTGGAGTGTACTAGGCGGGAGAGTGAGTGAGCAGTTCTTC.

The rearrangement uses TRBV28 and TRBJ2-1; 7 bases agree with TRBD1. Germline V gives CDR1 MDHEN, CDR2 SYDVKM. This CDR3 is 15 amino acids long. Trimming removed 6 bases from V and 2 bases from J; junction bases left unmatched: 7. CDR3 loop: CASRPGQLTYNEQFF. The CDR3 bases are TGTGCCAGCAGACCGGGACAGCTTACCTACAATGAGCAGTTCTTC.

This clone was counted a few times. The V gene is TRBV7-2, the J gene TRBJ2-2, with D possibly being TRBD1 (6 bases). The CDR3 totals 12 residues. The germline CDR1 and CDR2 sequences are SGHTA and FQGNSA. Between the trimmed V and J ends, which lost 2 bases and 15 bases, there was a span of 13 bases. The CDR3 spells CASSLRTARVFF. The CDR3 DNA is TGTGCCAGCAGCTTACGGACAGCTCGGGTGTTTTTT.

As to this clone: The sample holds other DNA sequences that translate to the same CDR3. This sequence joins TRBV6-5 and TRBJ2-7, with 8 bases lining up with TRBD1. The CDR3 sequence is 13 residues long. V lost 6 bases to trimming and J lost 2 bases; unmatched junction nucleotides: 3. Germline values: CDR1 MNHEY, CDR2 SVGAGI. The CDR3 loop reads CASSLDRAYEQYF. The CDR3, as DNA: TGTGCCAGCAGCCTGGACAGGGCCTACGAGCAGTACTTC.

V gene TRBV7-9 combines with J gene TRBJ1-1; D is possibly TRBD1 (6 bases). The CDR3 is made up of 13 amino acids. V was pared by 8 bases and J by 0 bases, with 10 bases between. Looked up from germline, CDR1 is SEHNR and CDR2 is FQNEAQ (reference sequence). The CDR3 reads CASEDRVNTEAFF. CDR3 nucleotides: TGTGCCAGCGAGGACAGAGTGAACACTGAAGCTTTCTTT.

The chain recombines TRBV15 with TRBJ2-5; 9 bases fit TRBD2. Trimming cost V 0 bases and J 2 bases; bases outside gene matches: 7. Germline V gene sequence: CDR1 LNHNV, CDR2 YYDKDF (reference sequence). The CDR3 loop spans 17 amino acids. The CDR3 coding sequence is TGTGCCACCAGCAGAGACCGTCCCGCGGGAGGGCAAGAGACCCAGTACTTC. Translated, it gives CATSRDRPAGGQETQYF.

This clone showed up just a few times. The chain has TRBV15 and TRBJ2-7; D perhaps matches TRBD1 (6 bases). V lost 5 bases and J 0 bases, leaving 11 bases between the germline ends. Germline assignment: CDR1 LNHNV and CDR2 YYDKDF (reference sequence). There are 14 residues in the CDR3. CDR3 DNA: TGTGCCACCAGCCGTTACAGGGACTCCTACGAGCAGTACTTC. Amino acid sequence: CATSRYRDSYEQYF.

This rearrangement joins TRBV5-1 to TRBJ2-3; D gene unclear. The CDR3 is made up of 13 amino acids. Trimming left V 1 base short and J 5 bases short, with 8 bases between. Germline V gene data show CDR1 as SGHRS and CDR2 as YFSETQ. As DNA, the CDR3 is TGCGCCAGCAGCTTGAGTTTCAGAGATACGCAGTATTTT. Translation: CASSLSFRDTQYF.

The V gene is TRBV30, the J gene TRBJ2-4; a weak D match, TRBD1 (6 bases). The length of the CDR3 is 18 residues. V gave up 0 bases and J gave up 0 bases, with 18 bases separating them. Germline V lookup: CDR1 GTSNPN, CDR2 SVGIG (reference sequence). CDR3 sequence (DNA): TGTGCCTGGAGTGTTCCCTGGACAGAGAATATAGCCAAAAACATTCAGTACTTC. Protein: CAWSVPWTENIAKNIQYF.

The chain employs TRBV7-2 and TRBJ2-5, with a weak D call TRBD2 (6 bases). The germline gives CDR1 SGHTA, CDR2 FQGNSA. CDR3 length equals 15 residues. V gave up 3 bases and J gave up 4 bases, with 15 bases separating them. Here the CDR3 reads CASSFKRGGVETQYF. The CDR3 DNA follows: TGTGCCAGCAGCTTTAAGCGAGGAGGGGTAGAGACCCAGTACTTC.

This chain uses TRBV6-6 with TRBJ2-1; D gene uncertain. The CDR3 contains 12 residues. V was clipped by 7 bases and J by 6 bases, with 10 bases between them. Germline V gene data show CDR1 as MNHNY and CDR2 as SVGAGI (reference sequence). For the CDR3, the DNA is TGTGCCAGCATAACTCTATCCAATGAGCAGTTCTTC. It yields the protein CASITLSNEQFF.

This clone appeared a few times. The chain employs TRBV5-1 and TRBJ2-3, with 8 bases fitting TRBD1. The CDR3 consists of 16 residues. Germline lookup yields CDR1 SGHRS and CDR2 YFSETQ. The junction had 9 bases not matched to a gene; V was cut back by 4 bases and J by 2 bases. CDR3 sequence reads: CASSTGTGPFTDTQYF. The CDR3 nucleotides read TGCGCCAGCAGCACCGGGACAGGCCCTTTCACAGATACGCAGTATTTT. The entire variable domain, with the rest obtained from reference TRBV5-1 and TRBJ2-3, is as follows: KAGVTQTPRYLIKTRGQQVTLSCSPISGHRSVSWYQQTPGQGLQFLFEYFSETQRNKGNFPGRFSGRQFSNSRSEMNVSTLELGDSALYLCASSTGTGPFTDTQYFGPGTRLTVL.

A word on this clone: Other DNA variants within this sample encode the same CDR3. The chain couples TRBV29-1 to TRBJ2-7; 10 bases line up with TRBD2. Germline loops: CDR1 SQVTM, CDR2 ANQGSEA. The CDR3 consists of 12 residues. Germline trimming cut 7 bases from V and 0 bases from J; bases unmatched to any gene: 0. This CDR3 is CSGTSGSYEQYF. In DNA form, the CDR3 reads TGCAGCGGGACTAGCGGCTCCTACGAGCAGTACTTC.

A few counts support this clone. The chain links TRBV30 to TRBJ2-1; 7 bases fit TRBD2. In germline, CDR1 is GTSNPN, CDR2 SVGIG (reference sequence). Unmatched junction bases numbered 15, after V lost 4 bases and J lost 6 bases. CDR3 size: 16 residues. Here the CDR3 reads CAWTSLTSRLGNEQFF. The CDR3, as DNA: TGTGCCTGGACCTCTCTGACTAGCAGGTTAGGCAATGAGCAGTTCTTC.

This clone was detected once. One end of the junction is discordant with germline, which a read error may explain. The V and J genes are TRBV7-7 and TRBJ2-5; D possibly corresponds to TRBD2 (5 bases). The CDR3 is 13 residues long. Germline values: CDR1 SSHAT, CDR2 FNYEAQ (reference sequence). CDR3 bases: TGTGCTAGCAGCTTACTAGTGAGGGAGACCCAGTACTTC. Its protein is CASSLLVRETQYF. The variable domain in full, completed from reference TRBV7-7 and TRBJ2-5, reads GAGVSQSPRYKVTKRGQDVTLRCDPISSHATLYWYQQALGQGPEFLTYFNYEAQPDKSGLPSDRFSAERPEGSISTLTIQRTEQRDSAMYRCASSLLVRETQYFGPGTRLLVL.

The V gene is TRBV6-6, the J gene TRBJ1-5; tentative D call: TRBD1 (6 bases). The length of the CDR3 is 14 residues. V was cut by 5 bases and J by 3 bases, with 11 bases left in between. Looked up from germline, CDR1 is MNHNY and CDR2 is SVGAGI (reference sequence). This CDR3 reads CASSPGQYNQPQHF. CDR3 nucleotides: TGTGCCAGCAGTCCTGGACAGTACAATCAGCCCCAGCATTTT.

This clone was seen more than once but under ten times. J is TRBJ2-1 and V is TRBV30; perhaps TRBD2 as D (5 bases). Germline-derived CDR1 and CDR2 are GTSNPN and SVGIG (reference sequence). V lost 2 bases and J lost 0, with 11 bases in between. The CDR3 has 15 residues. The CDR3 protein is CAWSPGVGSYNEQFF. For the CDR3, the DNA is TGTGCCTGGAGTCCCGGGGTTGGCTCCTACAATGAGCAGTTCTTC.

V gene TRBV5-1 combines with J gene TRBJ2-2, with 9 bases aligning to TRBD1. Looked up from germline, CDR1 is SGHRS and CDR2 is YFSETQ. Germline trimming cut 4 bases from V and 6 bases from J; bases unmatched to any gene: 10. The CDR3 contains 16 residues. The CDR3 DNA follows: TGCGCCAGCAGCCTGATGGGGACAGGGTCCGCCGGGGAGCTGTTTTTT. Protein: CASSLMGTGSAGELFF.

The CDR3 is CASSPRNSQETQYF. The CDR3 nucleotides are TGTGCCAGCTCACCACGCAACAGCCAAGAGACCCAGTACTTC. This chain uses TRBV18 with TRBJ2-5; D unclear. The CDR3 has 14 residues. Germline loops: CDR1 KGHSH, CDR2 LQKENI. V lost 1 base and J lost 1, with 7 bases in between.

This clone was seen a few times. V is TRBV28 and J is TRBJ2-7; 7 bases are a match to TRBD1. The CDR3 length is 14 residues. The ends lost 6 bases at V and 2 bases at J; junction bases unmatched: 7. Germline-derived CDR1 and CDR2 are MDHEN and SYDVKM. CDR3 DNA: TGTGCCAGCAGGTCCGGGACAGCAGCCTACGAGCAGTACTTC. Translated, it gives CASRSGTAAYEQYF.

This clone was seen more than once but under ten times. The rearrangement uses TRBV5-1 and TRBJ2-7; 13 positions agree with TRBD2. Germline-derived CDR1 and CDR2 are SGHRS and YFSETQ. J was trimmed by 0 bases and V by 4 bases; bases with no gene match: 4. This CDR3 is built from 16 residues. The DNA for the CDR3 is TGCGCCAGCAGCAAACGGACTAGCGGGAGCTCCTACGAGCAGTACTTC. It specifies CASSKRTSGSSYEQYF.

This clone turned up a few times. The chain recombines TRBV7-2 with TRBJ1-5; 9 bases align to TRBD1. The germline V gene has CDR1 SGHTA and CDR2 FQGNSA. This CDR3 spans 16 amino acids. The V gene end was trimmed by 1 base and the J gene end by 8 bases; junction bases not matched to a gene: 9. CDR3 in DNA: TGTGCCAGCAGCTTAGTGGGACAGGGATCCTTGGAGCCCCAGCATTTT. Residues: CASSLVGQGSLEPQHF. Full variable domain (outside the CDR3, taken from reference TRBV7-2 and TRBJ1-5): GAGVSQSPSNKVTEKGKDVELRCDPISGHTALYWYRQSLGQGLEFLIYFQGNSAPDKSGLPSDRFSAERTGGSVSTLTIQRTQQEDSAVYLCASSLVGQGSLEPQHFGDGTRLSIL.

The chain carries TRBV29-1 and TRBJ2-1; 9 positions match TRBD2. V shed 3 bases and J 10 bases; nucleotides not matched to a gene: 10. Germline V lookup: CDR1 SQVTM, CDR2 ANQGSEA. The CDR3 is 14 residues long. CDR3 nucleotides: TGCAGCGTTGACAGCGGGGGGCTCAGGGGGGAGCAGTTCTTC. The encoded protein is CSVDSGGLRGEQFF.

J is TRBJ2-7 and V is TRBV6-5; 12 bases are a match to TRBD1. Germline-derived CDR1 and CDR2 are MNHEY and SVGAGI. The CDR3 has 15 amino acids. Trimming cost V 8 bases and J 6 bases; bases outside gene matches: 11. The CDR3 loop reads CASSSTGTGGFEQYF. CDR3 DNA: TGTGCCAGCTCGAGTACCGGGACAGGGGGCTTCGAGCAGTACTTC.